This passage covers 9 T cell receptor beta chains from one sample sequenced in a study of T cell responses to AZD1222 COVID-19 vaccine. Libraries were prepared by immunoSEQ multiplex PCR; TCRdb keeps only in-frame clonotypes and omits some of them. The sample comprises about 110,000 clones, around 86% of which are singletons, and approximately 1.2% rests with the top ten. This specimen consisted of peripheral blood, obtained on day 0 of AZD1222 vaccination. These TCRs come from an adult in good health.

This clone was seen once. The chain combines TRBV12-2 with TRBJ2-3; the D call of TRBD2 is as the table states it, not checked on the DNA. TRBV12-2 is marked as a pseudogene. There are 17 residues in the CDR3. The CDR3, as DNA: TGTGCAAGTCGCCCTGGACTAGCGGGGATTAGCACAGATACGCAGTATTTT. Amino acids: CASRPGLAGISTDTQYF.

V is TRBV4-1 and J is TRBJ1-1; D is possibly TRBD1 (5 bases). CDR1 and CDR2 (germline): MGHRA, YSYEKL. The CDR3 has 18 amino acids. Trimming left V 1 base short and J 7 bases short, with 25 bases between. CDR3 protein: CASSQVPWGRTDGIEAFF. In DNA, the CDR3 is TGCGCCAGCAGCCAAGTACCCTGGGGCAGGACGGATGGTATTGAAGCTTTCTTT.

The chain employs TRBV5-4 and TRBJ2-3; D might be TRBD1 (5 bases). This CDR3 contains 13 residues. Germline CDR1 is SGHNT and CDR2 is YYREEE (reference sequence). Trimming took 6 bases from V and 1 from J, leaving 9 bases between them. CDR3 bases: TGTGCCAGCACCTTACAGGGCACAGATACGCAGTATTTT. Translation: CASTLQGTDTQYF. The full variable domain, its missing parts supplied by reference TRBV5-4 and TRBJ2-3, is ETGVTQSPTHLIKTRGQQVTLRCSSQSGHNTVSWYQQALGQGPQFIFQYYREEENGRGNFPPRFSGLQFPNYSSELNVNALELDDSALYLCASTLQGTDTQYFGPGTRLTVL.

V gene TRBV13 combines with J gene TRBJ1-4; TRBD1 matches 9 bases. The germline V gene encodes CDR1 PRHDT and CDR2 FYEKMQ (reference sequence). V lost 2 bases and J lost 8; bases outside the gene matches: 6. The CDR3 runs 15 residues. CDR3 sequence reads: CASSLYRGQGEKLFF. The CDR3 bases are TGTGCCAGCAGCTTATACAGGGGGCAGGGGGAAAAACTGTTTTTT.

The rearrangement links TRBV5-1 to TRBJ2-5; 12 bases agree with TRBD2. The CDR3 contains 15 residues. V trimming: 5 bases; J trimming: 5 bases; junction bases outside the gene matches: 7. Per the germline V gene, CDR1 is SGHRS and CDR2 is YFSETQ. This CDR3 is CASRTSGGPGETQYF. CDR3 DNA: TGCGCCAGCAGGACTAGCGGGGGCCCCGGGGAGACCCAGTACTTC.

The chain is built from TRBV9 and TRBJ1-2, with D tentatively TRBD1 (5 bases). Germline CDR1 and CDR2: SGDLS and YYNGEE. The CDR3 consists of 15 residues. Between the trimmed V and J ends, which lost 1 base and 3 bases, there was a span of 13 bases. The CDR3 sequence is CASSVRTTDDYGYTF. The CDR3 DNA follows: TGTGCCAGCAGCGTACGGACAACCGACGACTATGGCTACACCTTC.

The V gene is TRBV3-1 (or the pseudogene TRBV3-2), the J gene TRBJ1-2, with a tentative D call TRBD1 (6 bases). The CDR3 covers 14 residues. CDR1 and CDR2 from the germline V gene are LGHDT and YNNKEL (reference sequence). Trimming removed 1 base at V and 6 bases at J, with 12 bases between. CDR3 in amino acids: CASSQGSAGDGYTF. As DNA, the CDR3 is TGTGCCAGCAGCCAAGGTTCGGCAGGGGATGGCTACACCTTC.

V gene TRBV20-1 combines with J gene TRBJ1-4; D possibly corresponds to TRBD1 (5 bases). The germline V and J ends were trimmed by 3 bases and 7 bases, with 9 bases remaining between them. Germline V gene data show CDR1 as DFQATT and CDR2 as SNEGSKA (reference sequence). The CDR3 has 12 amino acids. This CDR3 reads CSASYRTEKLFF. As DNA, the CDR3 is TGCAGTGCTAGTTACAGGACTGAAAAACTGTTTTTT.

The V call is TRBV6-5, the J call TRBJ1-4; D unresolved. The CDR3 sequence is 15 residues long. CDR1 and CDR2 from the germline V gene are MNHEY and SVGAGI. V dropped 1 base and J dropped 8 bases, with 14 bases sitting between them. CDR3 sequence: CASSYYGAFVEKLFF. The CDR3 coding sequence is TGTGCCAGCAGTTACTACGGAGCCTTTGTGGAAAAACTGTTTTTT.